The sequence of this TCR beta chain was determined in a study of OX40 agonist ivuxolimab in advanced cancers. The wider study: Therapy given before enrollment (anti-PD-1, anti-PD-L1 or anti-CTLA-4) was allowed, and 40% to 45% had some.

Overall study results and limits: CD4+ and CD8+ T cells in blood underwent clonal expansion by week 6 at 0.1 to 3.0 mg/kg. Among the lowest levels of clonal expansion were found in partial responders at 0.1-3.0 mg/kg.

Clones were read by immunoSEQ multiplex PCR, and TCRdb kept only the in-frame ones, dropping some. The table lists 50,000 to 70,000 clones, over 90% of them singletons. This clone was seen just once. The target antigen is unknown. The germline gives CDR1 ENHRY, CDR2 SYGVKD. There are 13 residues in the CDR3. V was shortened by 4 bases and J by 7 bases, with 13 bases between the two germline ends. The clonotype originates from an adult with an advanced solid tumor such as melanoma, head and neck, liver or kidney cancer. V and J are TRBV10-3 and TRBJ1-1; D unresolved. The specimen comprised CD4+ or CD8+ T cells sorted from blood, sampled in a trial of the OX40 agonist ivuxolimab. CDR3 protein: CAISVGEEGEAFF. The CDR3 DNA reads as TGTGCCATCAGTGTTGGTGAGGAGGGTGAAGCTTTCTTT.